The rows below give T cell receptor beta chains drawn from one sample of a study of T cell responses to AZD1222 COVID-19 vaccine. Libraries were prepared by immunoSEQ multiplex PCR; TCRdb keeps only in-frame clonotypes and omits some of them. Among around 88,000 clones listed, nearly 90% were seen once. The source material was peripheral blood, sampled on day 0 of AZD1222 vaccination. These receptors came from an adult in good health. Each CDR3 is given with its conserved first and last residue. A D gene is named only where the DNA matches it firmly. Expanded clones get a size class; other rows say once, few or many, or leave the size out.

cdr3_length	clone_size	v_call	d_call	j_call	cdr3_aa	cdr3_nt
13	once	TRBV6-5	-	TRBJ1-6	CASNLGRNSPLHF	TGTGCCAGCAATCTGGGGCGTAATTCACCCCTCCACTTT
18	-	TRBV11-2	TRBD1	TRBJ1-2	CASSRSVRGTGVNYGYTF	TGTGCCAGCAGCCGTAGTGTTAGAGGGACAGGGGTAAACTATGGCTACACCTTC
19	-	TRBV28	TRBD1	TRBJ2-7	CASSFITTITGTGLYEQYF	TGTGCCAGCAGCTTTATCACCACTATTACCGGGACAGGGCTCTACGAGCAGTACTTC
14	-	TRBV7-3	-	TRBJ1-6	CASSLGLNNSPLHF	TGTGCCAGCAGCTTGGGTCTGAATAATTCACCCCTCCACTTT
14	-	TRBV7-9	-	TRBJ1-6	CASSHGQRDSPLHF	TGTGCCAGCAGCCACGGACAGCGCGATTCACCCCTCCACTTT
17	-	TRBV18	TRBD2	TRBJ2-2	CASSPQREGSNTGELFF	TGTGCCAGCTCACCACAGCGGGAGGGATCGAACACCGGGGAGCTGTTTTTT
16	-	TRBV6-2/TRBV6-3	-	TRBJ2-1	CASSPVLLSSYNEQFF	TGTGCCAGCAGCCCCGTCCTCCTTAGCTCCTACAATGAGCAGTTCTTC
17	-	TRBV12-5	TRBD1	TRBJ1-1	CASGPPTGEGVDSEAFF	TGTGCTAGTGGCCCCCCGACAGGGGAGGGGGTTGACTCTGAAGCTTTCTTT
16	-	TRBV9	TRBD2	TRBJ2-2	CASSVGRMASGRELFF	TGTGCCAGCAGCGTAGGGAGGATGGCTAGCGGGAGGGAGCTGTTTTTT
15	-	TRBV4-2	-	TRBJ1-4	CASSQEGGVNEKLFF	TGTGCCAGCAGCCAAGAGGGAGGGGTGAATGAAAAACTGTTTTTT
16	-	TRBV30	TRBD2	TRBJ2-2	CAWSVWGGPNTGELFF	TGTGCCTGGAGTGTTTGGGGAGGGCCGAACACCGGGGAGCTGTTTTTT
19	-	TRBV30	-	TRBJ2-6	CAWTDKYRGRGPGANVLTF	TGTGCCTGGACCGATAAATACAGGGGGAGGGGCCCTGGGGCCAACGTCCTGACTTTC
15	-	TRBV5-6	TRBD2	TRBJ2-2	CASSLSGRITGELFF	TGTGCCAGCAGTTTAAGCGGGAGAATCACCGGGGAGCTGTTTTTT
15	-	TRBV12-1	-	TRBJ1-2	CASSLDRPSKDGYTF	TGTGCCAGCAGCCTCGACAGGCCCTCTAAGGATGGCTACACCTTC
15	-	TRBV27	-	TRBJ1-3	CASGRVGTAGNTIYF	TGTGCCAGCGGCAGAGTCGGGACGGCTGGAAACACCATATATTTT
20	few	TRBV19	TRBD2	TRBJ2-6	CASSIVGTGLARSGANVLTF	TGTGCCAGTAGTATAGTGGGTACAGGACTAGCGAGATCTGGGGCCAACGTCCTGACTTTC
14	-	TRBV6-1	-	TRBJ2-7	CASSDRMSRDEQYF	TGTGCCAGCAGTGATCGAATGAGTCGGGACGAGCAGTACTTC
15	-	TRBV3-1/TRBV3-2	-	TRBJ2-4	CASSQEGGAKNIQYF	TGTGCCAGCAGCCAAGAAGGGGGAGCCAAAAACATTCAGTACTTC
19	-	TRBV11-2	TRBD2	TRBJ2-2	CASSFPTSGQLKGTGELFF	TGTGCCAGCAGCTTCCCGACTAGCGGGCAACTGAAAGGGACCGGGGAGCTGTTTTTT
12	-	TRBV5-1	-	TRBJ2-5	CASSSKGETQYF	TGCGCCAGCAGCTCCAAGGGAGAGACCCAGTACTTC
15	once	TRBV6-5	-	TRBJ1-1	CASSYSPGRTTEAFF	TGTGCCAGCAGTTACTCGCCAGGGAGAACCACTGAAGCTTTCTTT
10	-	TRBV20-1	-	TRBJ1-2	CSALGSGYTF	TGCAGTGCCCTGGGCTCCGGCTACACCTTC
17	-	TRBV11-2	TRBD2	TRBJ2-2	CASSLDLGLAITGELFF	TGTGCCAGCAGCTTAGATTTGGGACTAGCGATCACCGGGGAGCTGTTTTTT
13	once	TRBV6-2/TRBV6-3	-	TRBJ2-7	CASSYGRYYEQYF	TGTGCCAGCAGTTACGGACGGTACTACGAGCAGTACTTC
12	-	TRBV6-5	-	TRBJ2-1	CASSYLSNEQFF	TGTGCCAGCAGTTACTTGAGTAATGAGCAGTTCTTC
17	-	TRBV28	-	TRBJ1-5	CASSLFRLRDSNQPQHF	TGTGCCAGCAGTTTATTTCGGCTGAGGGATAGCAATCAGCCCCAGCATTTT
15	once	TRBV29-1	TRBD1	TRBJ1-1	CSVFREGQVNTEAFF	TGCAGCGTTTTCCGAGAGGGACAGGTGAACACTGAAGCTTTCTTT
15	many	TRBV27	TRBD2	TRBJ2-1	CASSPRTSGGNEQFF	TGTGCCAGCAGTCCGAGGACTAGCGGAGGAAATGAGCAGTTCTTC
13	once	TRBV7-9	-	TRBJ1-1	CASSLEANTEAFF	TGTGCCAGCAGCTTAGAGGCGAACACTGAAGCTTTCTTT
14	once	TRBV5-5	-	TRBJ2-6	CASRGPAGANVLTF	TGTGCCAGCCGGGGCCCCGCCGGGGCCAACGTCCTGACTTTC
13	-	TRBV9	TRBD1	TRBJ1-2	CASSEGQGHGYTF	TGTGCCAGCAGCGAAGGACAGGGTCATGGCTACACCTTC
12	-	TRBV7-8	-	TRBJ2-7	CASSQARGEQYF	TGTGCCAGCAGCCAGGCCAGGGGTGAGCAGTACTTC
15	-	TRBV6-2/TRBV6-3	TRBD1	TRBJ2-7	CASSFRDRTSYEQYF	TGTGCCAGCAGTTTCCGGGACAGGACCTCCTACGAGCAGTACTTC
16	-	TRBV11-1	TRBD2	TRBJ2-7	CASSFAGTSGRNEQYF	TGTGCCAGCAGCTTTGCCGGGACTAGCGGGAGAAACGAGCAGTACTTC
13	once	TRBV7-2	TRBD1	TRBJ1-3	CASSTRQGNTIYF	TGTGCCAGCAGCACTCGACAGGGGAACACCATATATTTT
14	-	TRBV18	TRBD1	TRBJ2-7	CASSPGQGPYEQYF	TGTGCCAGCTCACCGGGACAGGGTCCCTACGAGCAGTACTTC
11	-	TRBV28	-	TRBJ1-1	CASSPTGRAFF	TGTGCCAGCAGCCCAACAGGGAGGGCTTTCTTT
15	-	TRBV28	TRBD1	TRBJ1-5	CASTSGGGRNQPQHF	TGTGCCAGCACATCAGGGGGCGGACGCAATCAGCCCCAGCATTTT
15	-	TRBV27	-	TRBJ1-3	CASRPTATSGNTIYF	TGTGCCAGCAGGCCAACGGCTACCTCTGGAAACACCATATATTTT
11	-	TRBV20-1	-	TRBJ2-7	CSARDRARQYF	TGCAGTGCTAGAGATCGAGCACGGCAGTACTTC
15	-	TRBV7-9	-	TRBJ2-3	CASSPWDPSTDTQYF	TGTGCCAGCAGCCCCTGGGACCCAAGCACAGATACGCAGTATTTT
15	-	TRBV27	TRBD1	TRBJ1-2	CASSAPGQGRYGYTF	TGTGCCAGCAGTGCCCCGGGACAGGGTCGGTATGGCTACACCTTC
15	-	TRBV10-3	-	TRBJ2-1	CAISDSGSSYNEQFF	TGTGCCATCAGTGACTCCGGGAGCTCCTACAATGAGCAGTTCTTC
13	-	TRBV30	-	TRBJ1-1	CAWRKLGNTEAFF	TGTGCCTGGAGAAAGCTAGGGAACACTGAAGCTTTCTTT
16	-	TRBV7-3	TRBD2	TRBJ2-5	CASSKNSGSGGETQYF	TGTGCCAGCAGCAAGAACAGCGGGAGCGGAGGAGAGACCCAGTACTTC
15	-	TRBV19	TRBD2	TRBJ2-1	CASRKGLNGYNEQFF	TGTGCCAGTAGAAAGGGACTAAATGGTTACAATGAGCAGTTCTTC
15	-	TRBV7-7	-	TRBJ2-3	CASSLRGDSTDTQYF	TGTGCTAGCAGCCTCCGTGGCGATAGCACAGATACGCAGTATTTT
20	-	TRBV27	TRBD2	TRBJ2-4	CASSLLTGTSGSASKNIQYF	TGTGCCAGCAGTTTATTAACCGGGACTAGCGGGAGTGCGTCCAAAAACATTCAGTACTTC
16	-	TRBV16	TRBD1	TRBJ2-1	CASSQYGTGGYNEQFF	TGTGCCAGCAGCCAATACGGGACAGGGGGTTACAATGAGCAGTTCTTC
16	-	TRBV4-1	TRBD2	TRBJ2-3	CASSPRLAGSTDTQYF	TGCGCCAGCAGCCCCCGACTAGCGGGAAGCACAGATACGCAGTATTTT
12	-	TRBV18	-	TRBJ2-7	CASSSGPYEQYF	TGTGCCAGCTCCTCAGGCCCCTACGAGCAGTACTTC
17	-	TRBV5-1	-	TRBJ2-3	CASSRILSQGRADTQYF	TGCGCCAGCAGTCGAATACTCAGTCAGGGTCGGGCAGATACGCAGTATTTT
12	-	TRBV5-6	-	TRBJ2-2	CASRGRTGELFF	TGTGCCAGCAGAGGGAGGACCGGGGAGCTGTTTTTT
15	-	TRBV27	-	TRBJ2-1	CASSLPGLGYNEQFF	TGTGCCAGCAGTTTACCGGGACTGGGGTATAATGAGCAGTTCTTC
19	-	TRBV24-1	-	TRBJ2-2	CATSGTGGSGTVNTGELFF	TGTGCCACCAGCGGAACAGGGGGGAGCGGGACCGTAAACACCGGGGAGCTGTTTTTT
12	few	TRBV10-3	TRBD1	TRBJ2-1	CATGTGEIRQFF	TGTGCCACCGGGACAGGGGAAATTAGGCAGTTCTTC
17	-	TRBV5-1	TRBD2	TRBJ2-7	CASSYGTSGRSAYEQYF	TGCGCCAGCAGCTACGGGACTAGCGGGAGGTCCGCCTACGAGCAGTACTTC